A single sample is the source of the 9 T cell receptor beta chains below, sequenced in a study of T cells in localized non-small cell lung cancer. Method: immunoSEQ multiplex PCR; TCRdb's copy keeps in-frame clones and lacks some. The sample has 100,000 to 150,000 clones; more than 70% are singletons. The specimen comprised peripheral blood, sampled before any cancer treatment. These receptors came from a female donor at least 60 years old with stage I lung adenocarcinoma.

The chain combines TRBV5-1 with TRBJ2-3; 8 bases are a match to TRBD2. The CDR3 extends over 14 amino acids. Germline lookup yields CDR1 SGHRS and CDR2 YFSETQ. The V gene end was trimmed by 7 bases and the J gene end by 2 bases; junction bases not matched to a gene: 6. The CDR3 region is CASRAGGPTDTQYF. DNA for the CDR3: TGCGCCAGCCGGGCGGGGGGCCCCACAGATACGCAGTATTTT.

The chain links TRBV7-8 to TRBJ1-1; a possible D gene is TRBD1 (5 bases). The CDR3 runs 13 residues. The V end lost 5 bases, the J end lost 1 base, and 8 bases lay between the germline ends. CDR1 SGHVS and CDR2 FQNEAQ come from the germline V gene. The CDR3 nucleotides read TGTGCCAGCAGCCCGACAGAGAACACTGAAGCTTTCTTT. Amino acid sequence: CASSPTENTEAFF.

The chain combines TRBV9 with TRBJ2-3, with TRBD2 identical over 9 bases. The germline V gene encodes CDR1 SGDLS and CDR2 YYNGEE. V was pared by 2 bases and J by 6 bases, with 16 bases of the junction left unmatched. CDR3 length equals 18 residues. As DNA, the CDR3 is TGTGCCAGCAGCGTTACTCTAGCGGGATCATCCCTTGCCGATACGCAGTATTTT. The encoded protein is CASSVTLAGSSLADTQYF.

The genes are TRBV5-1 and TRBJ2-5; 7 positions agree with TRBD2. Trimming cost V 4 bases and J 1 base; bases outside gene matches: 13. This CDR3 has 17 residues. From germline, CDR1 is SGHRS and CDR2 YFSETQ. Written as DNA, the CDR3 is TGCGCCAGCAGCCCCGACCCGGGAGGTGTTTTCCAAGAGACCCAGTACTTC. This encodes CASSPDPGGVFQETQYF.

The J gene is TRBJ2-7, the V gene TRBV28; TRBD2 is a possible D gene (5 bases). V was shortened by 8 bases and J by 3 bases, with 17 bases between the two germline ends. The CDR3 has 14 residues. CDR1 and CDR2 (germline): MDHEN, SYDVKM. The CDR3, as DNA: TGTGCCAGCCGTGCAGGAGGCTCCCTCTACGAGCAGTACTTC. Its protein is CASRAGGSLYEQYF.

A single count supports this clone. CDR3 sequence reads: CASSFLPGSALIQPQHF. Here the CDR3 DNA reads TGTGCCAGCAGTTTCCTGCCAGGGTCCGCCCTTATTCAGCCCCAGCATTTT. This chain joins TRBV28 and TRBJ1-5; possibly TRBD1 for D (5 bases). This CDR3 region has 17 residues. V lost 3 bases and J lost 6, with 21 bases in between. From germline, CDR1 is MDHEN and CDR2 SYDVKM.

The rearrangement joins TRBV5-4 to TRBJ2-3; 7 bases fit TRBD1. With 8 bases clipped from V and 6 bases from J, the junction kept 9 bases outside the gene matches. Germline assignment: CDR1 SGHNT and CDR2 YYREEE (reference sequence). The CDR3 totals 13 residues. The CDR3 bases are TGTGCCAGGAAACACAGGGGTGACGATACGCAGTATTTT. Amino acids: CARKHRGDDTQYF.

The rearrangement uses TRBV27 and TRBJ2-1; D is perhaps TRBD2 (6 bases). Germline CDR1 reads MNHEY; CDR2 reads SMNVEV (reference sequence). The V end lost 0 bases, the J end lost 10 bases, and 10 bases lay between the germline ends. The CDR3 is 13 residues long. The CDR3 reads CASSLSLAGEQFF. CDR3 bases: TGTGCCAGCAGTTTATCGCTCGCGGGGGAGCAGTTCTTC.

This clone occurred once. DNA of the CDR3: TGTGCCAGCAGTGGGAGGTCAGGACACAATGAGCAGTTCTTC. Amino acids: CASSGRSGHNEQFF. V and J are TRBV6-1 and TRBJ2-1; perhaps TRBD2 as D (5 bases). Germline CDR1 is MNHNS and CDR2 is SASEGT. This CDR3 has 14 residues. Trimming left V 4 bases short and J 5 bases short, with 12 bases between.